A single sample is the source of the 10 T cell receptor beta chains below, sequenced in a study of beta chain features in type 1 diabetes. Since all of the isolated RNA was reverse transcribed, expressed TCRB transcripts were what got sequenced. Measured with immunoSEQ multiplex PCR; TCRdb has only the in-frame clones, and not every one. The data contain fewer than 650,000 clones, around 15% of them seen just once; the ten biggest clones take up 0.07% to 0.095%. The material sequenced was naive CD4+ T cells from blood. Source of these receptors: a man between 18 and 29 years old in good health.

The chain links TRBV28 to TRBJ2-2; D gene ambiguous. V gave up 4 bases and J gave up 5 bases, with 11 bases separating them. The CDR3 runs 14 residues. Germline loops: CDR1 MDHEN, CDR2 SYDVKM. The CDR3: CASSSGSWTGELFF. Written as DNA, the CDR3 is TGTGCCAGCAGTTCGGGCAGTTGGACCGGGGAGCTGTTTTTT.

The chain couples TRBV5-1 to TRBJ2-7; 12 bases are a match to TRBD2. The CDR3 has 18 amino acids. The germline gives CDR1 SGHRS, CDR2 YFSETQ. V gave up 2 bases and J gave up 5 bases; unmatched junction bases: 14. CDR3 region: CASSFASGRASGKDEQYF. For the CDR3, the DNA is TGCGCCAGCAGCTTTGCTAGCGGGAGGGCCTCTGGTAAGGACGAGCAGTACTTC.

The genes are TRBV9 and TRBJ2-5; D assignment may be TRBD1 or TRBD2 (6 bases each). The CDR3 has 16 amino acids. Trimming cost V 0 bases and J 5 bases, with 17 bases left between them. Germline V CDR1 and CDR2: SGDLS, YYNGEE. The DNA for the CDR3 is TGTGCCAGCAGCGTAGAATCGGGGGCGGCGTGGGAGACCCAGTACTTC. This encodes CASSVESGAAWETQYF.

This clone was seen a handful of times. The rearrangement uses TRBV7-2 and TRBJ1-2; D ambiguous. CDR3 length: 14 residues. In germline, CDR1 is SGHTA, CDR2 FQGNSA. The germline V and J ends were trimmed by 0 bases and 5 bases, with 10 bases remaining between them. CDR3 in DNA: TGTGCCAGCAGCTTAGCGCGACGCGATTATGGCTACACCTTC. Encoded protein: CASSLARRDYGYTF.

V gene TRBV27 combines with J gene TRBJ2-7, with 7 bases lining up with TRBD2. The CDR3 totals 14 residues. CDR1 MNHEY and CDR2 SMNVEV come from the germline V gene (reference sequence). V dropped 2 bases and J dropped 6; count of bases not matched to a gene: 7. The CDR3 sequence is CASSLRLARSEQYF. As DNA, the CDR3 is TGTGCCAGCAGTTTAAGACTAGCAAGGAGCGAGCAGTACTTC.

This clone was seen a handful of times. This chain links TRBV29-1 with TRBJ2-1; 9 bases fit TRBD1. The CDR3 is 13 residues long. Germline V gene sequence: CDR1 SQVTM, CDR2 ANQGSEA. This CDR3 reads CIGRQGGYNEQFF. The CDR3 DNA reads as TGCATCGGGAGACAGGGGGGATACAATGAGCAGTTCTTC.

This clone has only a few counts. The gene calls are TRBV18 and TRBJ1-2; D perhaps matches TRBD1 (6 bases). Germline V CDR1 and CDR2: KGHSH, LQKENI. Trimming removed 0 bases from V and 7 bases from J, with 12 bases in between. The CDR3 is 14 residues long. CDR3: CASSPPGRGPGYTF. The CDR3 region has the DNA TGTGCCAGCTCACCACCGGGCAGGGGTCCTGGCTACACCTTC.

This clone has just a few counts. V and J are TRBV19 and TRBJ1-5; 11 positions agree with TRBD1. The V gene's germline CDR1 is LNHDA and CDR2 SQIVND (reference sequence). With 5 bases clipped from V and 1 base from J, the junction kept 7 bases outside the gene matches. The length of the CDR3 is 17 residues. Here the CDR3 reads CASSPRDRGISNQPQHF. The DNA for the CDR3 is TGTGCCAGTAGTCCCCGGGACAGGGGGATAAGCAATCAGCCCCAGCATTTT.

In its sample, this clone was seen a few times. The J gene is TRBJ1-1, the V gene TRBV5-1; no clear D. From germline, CDR1 is SGHRS and CDR2 YFSETQ. The CDR3 contains 13 residues. The V end was cut by 4 bases, the J end by 1 base, with 8 bases between. Here the CDR3 reads CASSVEGNTEAFF. The CDR3 region has the DNA TGCGCCAGCAGCGTGGAGGGGAACACTGAAGCTTTCTTT. The variable domain in full, with the rest retrieved from reference TRBV5-1 and TRBJ1-1, is KAGVTQTPRYLIKTRGQQVTLSCSPISGHRSVSWYQQTPGQGLQFLFEYFSETQRNKGNFPGRFSGRQFSNSRSEMNVSTLELGDSALYLCASSVEGNTEAFFGQGTRLTVV.

The V and J genes are TRBV5-1 and TRBJ2-7; TRBD2 matches at 7 bases. With V trimmed by 3 bases and J by 3 bases, 15 bases remained unmatched. This CDR3 is 17 amino acids long. The germline CDR1 and CDR2 sequences are SGHRS and YFSETQ. CDR3 loop: CASSSGRRWEGNYEQYF. DNA of the CDR3: TGCGCCAGCAGCTCCGGACGAAGGTGGGAGGGAAACTACGAGCAGTACTTC.